This entry concerns a single TCR beta chain. Its antigen is undetermined. TCRdb's copy holds only in-frame clones and misses some; the assay was immunoSEQ multiplex PCR. The data contain 80,000 to 100,000 clones, around 89% of them seen just once; the ten biggest clones take up 7.5%. This record comes from a study of T cell responses to AZD1222 COVID-19 vaccine. The CDR3 loop spans 15 amino acids. Germline V gene data show CDR1 as KGHSH and CDR2 as LQKENI. Trimming cost V 1 base and J 3 bases; bases outside gene matches: 1. General observations from the study: Spike was spanned by vaccine-associated CD4 TCRs, with dominance at 160-218 and 743-854.

The source is an adult in good health. The genes are TRBV18 and TRBJ2-3, with TRBD2 matching over 10 bases. The sample consisted of peripheral blood, taken on day 0 of AZD1222 vaccination. CDR3 region: CASSPLTSGTDTQYF. CDR3 nucleotides: TGTGCCAGCTCACCACTGACTAGCGGGACAGATACGCAGTATTTT.